This TCR beta chain was recovered during a study of blood T cell repertoires in COVID-19. Study-wide context: Whether acute or convalescent, the COVID-19 samples came from the United States, Italy and Spain. T cells, B-cell-depleted T cells, or PBMCs provided the cDNA or gDNA that served as material.

While infection was still active, Seattle patients were enrolled and then followed longitudinally. V was cut by 0 bases and J by 7 bases, with 20 bases left in between. Germline CDR1 is SGHKS and CDR2 is YYEKEE (reference sequence). The CDR3 is 16 residues long. Profiled with immunoSEQ multiplex PCR; TCRdb holds only in-frame clones, not every one. The sample consists of 170,000 or so clones, around 86% of them appearing once. The sample was peripheral blood. This receptor was obtained from a man in his 60s with COVID-19, enrolled during active disease. V gene TRBV5-5 combines with J gene TRBJ2-7, with D maybe TRBD1 (6 bases). CDR3 in DNA: TGTGCCAGCAGCTTGGTCCCCCAGGGGTCAGGCACGGAGCAGTACTTC. Translation: CASSLVPQGSGTEQYF.